Shown below are 20 T cell receptor beta chains from a single sample sequenced in a study of post-analysis software for immune sequencing data (dated by TCRdb to between 2014 and 2016). What the research found in general, with its limitations: Patients showed significantly higher frequencies than controls for a handful of TRBV segments, among them TRBV5-6, TRBV5-1 and TRBV20-1.

Their cognate antigens are unknown. Library preparation was by PCR. Sequenced on an Illumina HiSeq 2500. Unique molecular identifiers were incorporated into TCR beta cDNA libraries to reduce PCR and sequencing biases. TCRdb reprocessed the public reads (quality trimming at Q25 with fastp, clone calling with MiXCR) and kept in-frame beta chains. Each record represents a unique CDR3 protein, reported with the most common genes and DNA among its rows. This sample lists roughly 800,000 distinct CDR3 sequences; approximately 44% were detected once. The top ten constitute roughly 4.5% of the sample. The specimen sequenced was blood. The origin of the receptors is a girl aged 10 to 17 with multiple sclerosis.

The CDR3 spells CASKLQGSGANVLTF. DNA of the CDR3: TGTGCCAGCAAGCTCCAGGGTTCTGGGGCCAACGTCCTGACTTTC. The chain carries TRBV28 and TRBJ2-6, with a tentative D call TRBD1 (5 bases). Germline V CDR1 and CDR2: MDHEN, SYDVKM. This CDR3 spans 15 amino acids. V lost 7 bases and J 1 base, leaving 11 bases between the germline ends. Drawing the rest from reference TRBV28 and TRBJ2-6, the complete variable domain is DVKVTQSSRYLVKRTGEKVFLECVQDMDHENMFWYRQDPGLGLRLIYFSYDVKMKEKGDIPEGYSVSREKKERFSLILESASTNQTSMYLCASKLQGSGANVLTFGAGSRLTVL.

This clonotype was seen a handful of times. The chain carries TRBV20-1 and TRBJ2-7, with a tentative D call TRBD1 (5 bases). This CDR3 is 13 amino acids long. The V and J ends lost 1 base and 6 bases respectively, with 13 bases between them. Per the germline V gene, CDR1 is DFQATT and CDR2 is SNEGSKA (reference sequence). CDR3 sequence: CSARGQLRSEQYF. In nucleotides, the CDR3 is TGCAGTGCTAGAGGACAGCTACGTAGCGAGCAGTACTTC.

This chain joins TRBV2 and TRBJ2-7; no definite D call. Germline V lookup: CDR1 SNHLY, CDR2 FYNNEI. The CDR3 runs 14 residues. Trimming cost V 3 bases and J 4 bases, with 13 bases left between them. The CDR3 DNA follows: TGTGCCAGCAGTGATATGGCAGGCGCTTACGAGCAGTACTTC. This translates into CASSDMAGAYEQYF.

The chain joins TRBV29-1 to TRBJ2-1; D is perhaps TRBD2 (7 bases). The CDR3 is 14 residues long. V dropped 5 bases and J dropped 7 bases, with 18 bases sitting between them. The germline V gene encodes CDR1 SQVTM and CDR2 ANQGSEA. CDR3 loop: CSVPQGGRGNEQFF. CDR3 nucleotides: TGCAGCGTTCCGCAGGGAGGGAGGGGGAATGAGCAGTTCTTC.

This clonotype was detected only a few times. The rearrangement links TRBV27 to TRBJ2-5; TRBD1 aligns across 11 bases. With 1 base clipped from V and 2 bases from J, the junction kept 3 bases outside the gene matches. CDR1 and CDR2 (germline): MNHEY, SMNVEV (reference sequence). This CDR3 is 16 amino acids long. CDR3: CASSLFGDRGQETQYF. DNA of the CDR3: TGTGCCAGCAGTTTATTCGGGGACAGGGGGCAAGAGACCCAGTACTTC.

In regard to this clonotype: The germline gene is not matched at one end of the junction; a read error may be the cause. The chain links TRBV7-9 to TRBJ1-5, with D possibly TRBD1 on 6 matching bases. CDR1 and CDR2 from the germline V gene are SEHNR and FQNEAQ (reference sequence). The CDR3 loop spans 14 amino acids. Written as DNA, the CDR3 is TGTACCAGCAGCGCGGACAGCCTGACACAGCCCCAGCATTTT. This sequence encodes CTSSADSLTQPQHF.

The J gene is TRBJ1-1, the V gene TRBV6-8; 7 bases are a match to TRBD1. V was pared by 2 bases and J by 1 base, with 7 bases of the junction left unmatched. Germline V CDR1 and CDR2: MNHGY, SAAAGT. The CDR3 extends over 16 amino acids. The CDR3 region is CASSYNPGQSNTEAFF. CDR3 coding DNA: TGTGCCAGCAGTTACAACCCGGGACAGTCGAACACTGAAGCTTTCTTT.

This clonotype appeared once. The chain carries TRBV28 and TRBJ2-1; D perhaps matches TRBD2 (6 bases). Trimming left V 6 bases short and J 4 bases short, with 22 bases between. Germline CDR1 reads MDHEN; CDR2 reads SYDVKM. The length of the CDR3 is 17 residues. The CDR3 loop reads CASSLFVAGMGYNEQFF. The CDR3 DNA sequence: TGTGCCAGCAGCCTCTTTGTGGCGGGGATGGGGTACAATGAGCAGTTCTTC.

The J gene is TRBJ2-5, the V gene TRBV4-3; 9 positions match TRBD2. The J call may be wrong; the DNA end is better matched by TRBJ2-7. The germline CDR1 and CDR2 sequences are LGHNA and YSLEER. This CDR3 is built from 16 residues. CDR3: CASSQGSGSGNYEQYF. As DNA, the CDR3 is TGCGCCAGCAGCCAAGGTAGCGGGAGTGGCAACTACGAGCAGTACTTC.

J is TRBJ2-3 and V is TRBV6-5, with TRBD2 matching over 13 bases. The CDR3 covers 20 residues. V shed 1 base, J shed 4 bases, and the junction held 14 bases outside the gene matches. CDR1 and CDR2 (germline): MNHEY, SVGAGI. CDR3 bases: TGTGCCAGCAGTTACTTCATAGAACTAGCGGGAGGGCCTGTGGCAGATACGCAGTATTTT. It specifies CASSYFIELAGGPVADTQYF.

V gene TRBV5-1 combines with J gene TRBJ2-1, with D possibly being TRBD2 (6 bases). Germline assignment: CDR1 SGHRS and CDR2 YFSETQ. The CDR3 spans 15 residues. Trimming cost V 4 bases and J 7 bases, with 18 bases left between them. The CDR3 DNA reads as TGCGCCAGCAGCGGGGGGACCCAGGCTATTAATGAGCAGTTCTTC. It yields the protein CASSGGTQAINEQFF.

This clonotype came up a few times. The V call is TRBV5-1, the J call TRBJ2-6; D gene unclear. Germline-derived CDR1 and CDR2 are SGHRS and YFSETQ. The CDR3 sequence is 16 residues long. Deletions cut 3 bases from V and 2 bases from J, with 12 bases between. The CDR3 DNA follows: TGCGCCAGCAGCTCTACCCCCGTGGCTGGGGCCAACGTCCTGACTTTC. It is translated as CASSSTPVAGANVLTF.

CDR3 sequence (DNA): TGTGCCAGCAGCCCCCTCTCGTGGGGAACTAATGAAAAACTGTTTTTT. Translating gives CASSPLSWGTNEKLFF. The V and J genes are TRBV7-2 and TRBJ1-4; D is ambiguous. Per the germline V gene, CDR1 is SGHTA and CDR2 is FQGNSA. V was shortened by 5 bases and J by 1 base, with 14 bases between the two germline ends. The CDR3 totals 16 residues.

CDR3 loop: CASSPGPTGNQETQYF. The DNA of the CDR3 is TGTGCCAGCAGCCCCGGCCCCACGGGGAACCAAGAGACCCAGTACTTC. The rearrangement uses TRBV7-3 and TRBJ2-5; D possibly corresponds to TRBD2 (5 bases). This CDR3 spans 16 amino acids. The germline gives CDR1 SGHTA, CDR2 FQGTGA. The V end was cut by 5 bases, the J end by 0 bases, with 16 bases between.

The V call is TRBV25-1, the J call TRBJ2-5; D not resolved. The CDR3 extends over 12 amino acids. Trimming took off 9 bases at V and 0 bases at J, with 8 bases between the two ends. CDR1 is MGHDK and CDR2 is SYGVNS in the germline V gene. In nucleotides, the CDR3 is TGTGCCAGATCGAAGAACCAAGAGACCCAGTACTTC. This sequence encodes CARSKNQETQYF.

This chain connects TRBV7-2 to TRBJ2-1; 14 positions agree with TRBD2. Germline CDR1 is SGHTA and CDR2 is FQGNSA. The CDR3 consists of 17 residues. With V trimmed by 3 bases and J by 5 bases, 6 bases remained unmatched. CDR3 in amino acids: CASSLGLAGVYHNEQFF. The CDR3 DNA is TGTGCCAGCAGCTTGGGACTAGCGGGAGTCTACCACAATGAGCAGTTCTTC.

The chain employs TRBV4-3 and TRBJ2-3; D may be TRBD2 (5 bases). This CDR3 is 15 amino acids long. CDR1 and CDR2 (germline): LGHNA, YSLEER. V lost 0 bases, J lost 6 bases, and 13 bases lay in between. The CDR3 region has the DNA TGCGCCAGCAGCCAAGATTTGGATCGGAGGGATACGCAGTATTTT. Amino acid sequence: CASSQDLDRRDTQYF.

This clonotype has only a few counts. The chain uses TRBV10-3 and TRBJ2-1; 8 nucleotides match TRBD2. CDR1 ENHRY and CDR2 SYGVKD come from the germline V gene. The CDR3 has 15 amino acids. The trim removed 7 bases at V and 0 bases at J, leaving 5 bases unmatched. CDR3 sequence (DNA): TGTGCCATCACTAGCGGGCAGAGCTCCTACAATGAGCAGTTCTTC. Its protein is CAITSGQSSYNEQFF.

The V call is TRBV7-2, the J call TRBJ2-7; either TRBD1 or TRBD2 may fit D (5 bases each). Trimming left V 5 bases short and J 2 bases short, with 13 bases between. CDR1 SGHTA and CDR2 FQGNSA come from the germline V gene. CDR3 length: 14 residues. CDR3 amino acids: CASSPGTYPYEQYF. The CDR3 DNA reads as TGTGCCAGCAGCCCCGGGACGTACCCCTACGAGCAGTACTTC.

This clonotype was found a few times. This chain links TRBV7-6 with TRBJ2-7; 8 bases are shared with TRBD2. The germline V gene encodes CDR1 SGHVS and CDR2 FNYEAQ. The J segment lost 2 bases and the V segment lost 5 bases, leaving 17 bases of the junction unmatched. This CDR3 comprises 18 residues. In DNA, the CDR3 is TGTGCCAGCAGCCCGACGGGAACGACTAGCGTCATCCCCTACGAGCAGTACTTC. This codes for CASSPTGTTSVIPYEQYF.